The entry below gives a single TCR beta chain sequence along with its context. Its antigen is not identified. The data were produced by immunoSEQ multiplex PCR, yet TCRdb's version contains in-frame clones alone and is incomplete. This sample yields fewer than 200,000 clones, of which about 92% are seen a single time; roughly 4% belongs to the top ten. The entry originates in a study of T cell responses to AZD1222 COVID-19 vaccine. The CDR3 has 14 residues. Germline values: CDR1 SGHTA, CDR2 FQGTGA. Trimming removed 1 base from V and 9 bases from J, with 14 bases in between. Study results and limitations: Clonal diversity was possibly underestimated, and the donors were mostly white British, with more females.

The chain combines TRBV7-3 with TRBJ2-3, with D unclear. The material sequenced was peripheral blood, taken 28 days after the second dose of the MenACWY control vaccine. The receptor's source is an adult who received the MenACWY meningococcal vaccine as a control. The CDR3 sequence is CASSLNAGPLTQYF. The DNA of the CDR3 is TGTGCCAGCAGCTTAAACGCAGGACCTCTCACGCAGTATTTT.